The clone carrying this TCR beta chain was seen at least ten times. The sample comes from a study of blood T cell repertoires in COVID-19. Assay used: immunoSEQ multiplex PCR; TCRdb lists only in-frame clones, some missing. Of 310,000 or so clones listed, approximately 84% are singletons. Germline lookup yields CDR1 LGHNA and CDR2 YNFKEQ. CDR3 length equals 13 residues. Trimming removed 0 bases from V and 3 bases from J, with 5 bases in between. Participants came from some 23 US areas, aged about 18 to 95 years. Specimen: PBMCs or T cells enriched from blood (not recorded which). The chain is built from TRBV4-2 and TRBJ1-1; D is unclear. The clonotype comes from a woman between 18 and 29 years old who had recovered from COVID-19. DNA of the CDR3: TGTGCCAGCAGCCAAGATCTCGACACTGAAGCTTTCTTT. Translating gives CASSQDLDTEAFF.